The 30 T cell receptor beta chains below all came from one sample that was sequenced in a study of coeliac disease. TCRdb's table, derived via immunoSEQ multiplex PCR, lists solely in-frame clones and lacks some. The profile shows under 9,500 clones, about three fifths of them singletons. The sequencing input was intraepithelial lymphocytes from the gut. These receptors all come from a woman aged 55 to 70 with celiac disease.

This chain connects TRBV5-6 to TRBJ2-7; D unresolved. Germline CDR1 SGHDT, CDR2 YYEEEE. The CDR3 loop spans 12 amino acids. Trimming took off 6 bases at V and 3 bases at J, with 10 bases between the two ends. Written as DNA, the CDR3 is TGTGCCAGCAACAGCCTCAACTACGAGCAGTACTTC. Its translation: CASNSLNYEQYF.

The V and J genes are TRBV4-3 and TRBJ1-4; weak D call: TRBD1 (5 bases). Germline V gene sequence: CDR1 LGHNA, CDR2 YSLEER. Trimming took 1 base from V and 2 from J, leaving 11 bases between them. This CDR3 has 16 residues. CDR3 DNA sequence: TGCGCCAGCAGCCAAGCGCAGGGTTGGACTAATGAAAAACTGTTTTTT. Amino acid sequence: CASSQAQGWTNEKLFF.

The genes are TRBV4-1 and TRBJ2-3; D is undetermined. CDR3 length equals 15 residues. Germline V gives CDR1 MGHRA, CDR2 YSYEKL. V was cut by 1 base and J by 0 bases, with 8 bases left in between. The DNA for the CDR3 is TGCGCCAGCAGCCAAGCGGCAGGAAGCACAGATACGCAGTATTTT. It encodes CASSQAAGSTDTQYF.

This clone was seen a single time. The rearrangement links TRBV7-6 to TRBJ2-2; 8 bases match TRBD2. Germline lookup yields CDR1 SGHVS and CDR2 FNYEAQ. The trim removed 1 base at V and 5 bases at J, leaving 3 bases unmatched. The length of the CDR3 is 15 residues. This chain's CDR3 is CASSLGLAGTGELFF. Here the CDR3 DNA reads TGTGCCAGCAGCTTAGGGTTAGCGGGGACCGGGGAGCTGTTTTTT.

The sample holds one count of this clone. CDR3 loop: CAISESGTQGTYNEQFF. Written as DNA, the CDR3 is TGTGCCATCAGTGAGTCAGGTACCCAGGGGACCTACAATGAGCAGTTCTTC. The rearrangement joins TRBV10-3 to TRBJ2-1; a weak D match, TRBD1 (6 bases). V was trimmed by 0 bases and J by 2 bases, leaving 14 bases between them. The CDR3 loop spans 17 amino acids. Germline CDR1 and CDR2: ENHRY and SYGVKD.

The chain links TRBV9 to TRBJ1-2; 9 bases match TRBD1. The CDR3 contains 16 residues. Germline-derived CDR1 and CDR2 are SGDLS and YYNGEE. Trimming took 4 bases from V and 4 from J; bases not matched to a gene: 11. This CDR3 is CASSLSPTGGTYGYTF. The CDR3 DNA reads TGTGCCAGCAGCCTGAGCCCGACAGGGGGGACCTATGGCTACACCTTC.

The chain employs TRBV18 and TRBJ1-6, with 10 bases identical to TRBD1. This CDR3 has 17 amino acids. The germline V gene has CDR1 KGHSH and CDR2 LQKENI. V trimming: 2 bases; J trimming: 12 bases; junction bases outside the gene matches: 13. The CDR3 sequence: CASSPLARDRGVIPLHF. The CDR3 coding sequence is TGTGCCAGCTCACCATTAGCGCGGGACAGGGGAGTGATACCCCTCCACTTT.

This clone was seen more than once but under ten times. CDR3: CASSQVKGPEQYF. The CDR3 DNA reads as TGCGCCAGCAGCCAAGTGAAGGGGCCCGAGCAGTACTTC. J is TRBJ2-7 and V is TRBV4-1; tentatively, D is TRBD1 (5 bases). This CDR3 spans 13 amino acids. CDR1 is MGHRA, CDR2 YSYEKL, per germline. V was trimmed by 1 base and J by 6 bases, leaving 10 bases between them.

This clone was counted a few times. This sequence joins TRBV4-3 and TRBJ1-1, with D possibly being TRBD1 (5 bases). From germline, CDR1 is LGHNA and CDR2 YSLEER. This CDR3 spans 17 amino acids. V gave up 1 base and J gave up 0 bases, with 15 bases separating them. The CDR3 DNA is TGCGCCAGCAGCCAAGGGAGGGGTTTAGGGGTGAACACTGAAGCTTTCTTT. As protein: CASSQGRGLGVNTEAFF.

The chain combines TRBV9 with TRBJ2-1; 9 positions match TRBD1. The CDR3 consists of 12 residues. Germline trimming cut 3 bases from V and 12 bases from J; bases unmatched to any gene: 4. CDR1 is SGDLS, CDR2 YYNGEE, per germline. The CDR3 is CASSDRGLGQFF. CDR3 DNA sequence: TGTGCCAGCAGCGACAGGGGGCTCGGGCAGTTCTTC.

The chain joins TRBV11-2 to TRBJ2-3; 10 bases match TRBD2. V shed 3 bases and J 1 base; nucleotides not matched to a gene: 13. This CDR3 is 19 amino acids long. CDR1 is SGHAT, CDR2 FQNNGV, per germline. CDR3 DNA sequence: TGTGCCAGCAGCTTCCCCTTGGAGGCTAGCGGGAGTGGCACAGATACGCAGTATTTT. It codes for CASSFPLEASGSGTDTQYF. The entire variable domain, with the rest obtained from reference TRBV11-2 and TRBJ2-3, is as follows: EAGVAQSPRYKIIEKRQSVAFWCNPISGHATLYWYQQILGQGPKLLIQFQNNGVVDDSQLPKDRFSAERLKGVDSTLKIQPAKLEDSAVYLCASSFPLEASGSGTDTQYFGPGTRLTVL.

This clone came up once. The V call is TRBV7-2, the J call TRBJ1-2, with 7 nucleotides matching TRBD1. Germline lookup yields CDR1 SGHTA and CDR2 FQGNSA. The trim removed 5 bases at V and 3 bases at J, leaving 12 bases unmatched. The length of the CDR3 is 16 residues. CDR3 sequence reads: CASSPRPMGTDYGYTF. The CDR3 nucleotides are TGTGCCAGCAGCCCACGCCCCATGGGGACAGACTATGGCTACACCTTC.

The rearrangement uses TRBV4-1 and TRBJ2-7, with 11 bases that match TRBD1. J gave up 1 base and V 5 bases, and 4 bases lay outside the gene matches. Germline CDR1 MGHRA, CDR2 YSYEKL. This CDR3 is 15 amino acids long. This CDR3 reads CASSFGQGASYEQYF. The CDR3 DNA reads TGCGCCAGCAGCTTTGGACAGGGGGCGTCCTACGAGCAGTACTTC.

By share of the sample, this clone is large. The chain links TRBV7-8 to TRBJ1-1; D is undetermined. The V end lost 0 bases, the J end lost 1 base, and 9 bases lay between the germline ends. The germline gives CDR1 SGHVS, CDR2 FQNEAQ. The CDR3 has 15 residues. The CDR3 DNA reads TGTGCCAGCAGCTTAGCGCTCCGGGGGAACACTGAAGCTTTCTTT. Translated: CASSLALRGNTEAFF.

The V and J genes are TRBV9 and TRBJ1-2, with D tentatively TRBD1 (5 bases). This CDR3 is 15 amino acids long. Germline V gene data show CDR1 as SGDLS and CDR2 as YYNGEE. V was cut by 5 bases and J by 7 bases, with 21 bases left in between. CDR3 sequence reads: CASRPRTGGGFGYTF. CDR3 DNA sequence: TGTGCCAGCAGACCCCGGACGGGGGGAGGGTTTGGCTACACCTTC.

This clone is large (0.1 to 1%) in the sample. The CDR3 loop reads CASSAPTPEQFF. The CDR3 region has the DNA TGCGCCAGCAGCGCACCGACACCTGAGCAGTTCTTC. The V and J genes are TRBV5-1 and TRBJ2-1; D is unclear. The ends were cut back, 4 bases at V and 9 bases at J, with 11 bases in the middle. CDR1 is SGHRS, CDR2 YFSETQ, per germline. The CDR3 covers 12 residues. Full variable domain (missing parts from reference TRBV5-1 and TRBJ2-1): KAGVTQTPRYLIKTRGQQVTLSCSPISGHRSVSWYQQTPGQGLQFLFEYFSETQRNKGNFPGRFSGRQFSNSRSEMNVSTLELGDSALYLCASSAPTPEQFFGPGTRLTVL.

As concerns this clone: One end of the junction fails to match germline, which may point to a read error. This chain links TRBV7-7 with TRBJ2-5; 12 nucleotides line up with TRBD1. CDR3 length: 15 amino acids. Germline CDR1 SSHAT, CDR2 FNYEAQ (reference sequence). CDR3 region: CASSPGDRGHETQYF. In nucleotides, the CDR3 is TGTGCTAGCAGCCCCGGGGACAGGGGGCACGAGACCCAGTACTTC.

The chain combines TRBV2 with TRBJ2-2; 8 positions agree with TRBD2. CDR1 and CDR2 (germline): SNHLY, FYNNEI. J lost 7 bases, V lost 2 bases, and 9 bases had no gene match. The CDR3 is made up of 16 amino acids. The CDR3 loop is CASSELGEREFGELFF. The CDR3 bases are TGTGCCAGCAGTGAATTGGGGGAGCGGGAGTTCGGGGAGCTGTTTTTT.

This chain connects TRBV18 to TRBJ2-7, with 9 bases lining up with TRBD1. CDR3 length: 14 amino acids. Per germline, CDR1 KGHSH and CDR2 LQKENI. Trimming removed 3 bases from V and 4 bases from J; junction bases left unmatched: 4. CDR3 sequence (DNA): TGTGCCAGCTCACCGTACAGGGGGCATTACGAGCAGTACTTC. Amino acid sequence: CASSPYRGHYEQYF.

The CDR3 coding sequence is TGTGCCAGCAGTTTATCAGCGGGGTTGAGCTATGGCTACACCTTC. Its translation is CASSLSAGLSYGYTF. This chain joins TRBV27 and TRBJ1-2; no firm D call. V lost 0 bases and J 4 bases, leaving 12 bases between the germline ends. The CDR3 runs 15 residues. The germline V gene encodes CDR1 MNHEY and CDR2 SMNVEV (reference sequence).

The DNA for the CDR3 is TGTGCCTGGAGTCCCCAAGCCGGCAGGCGTCAACTCATATACAACTATGGCTACACCTTC. It translates to CAWSPQAGRRQLIYNYGYTF. The chain employs TRBV30 and TRBJ1-2; no reliable D call. Trimming pared 2 bases from V and 2 bases from J, leaving 30 bases between. The CDR3 is 20 amino acids. Germline loops: CDR1 GTSNPN, CDR2 SVGIG (reference sequence). The full variable domain, completed using reference TRBV30 and TRBJ1-2, is SQTIHQWPATLVQPVGSPLSLECTVEGTSNPNLYWYRQAAGRGLQLLFYSVGIGQISSEVPQNLSASRPQDRQFILSSKKLLLSDSGFYLCAWSPQAGRRQLIYNYGYTFGSGTRLTVV.

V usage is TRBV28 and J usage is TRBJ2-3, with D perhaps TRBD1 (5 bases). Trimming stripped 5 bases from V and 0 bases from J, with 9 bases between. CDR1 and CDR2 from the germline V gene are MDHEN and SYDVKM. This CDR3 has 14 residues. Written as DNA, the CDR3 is TGTGCCAGCAGTCCGACAGTTAGCACAGATACGCAGTATTTT. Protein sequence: CASSPTVSTDTQYF.

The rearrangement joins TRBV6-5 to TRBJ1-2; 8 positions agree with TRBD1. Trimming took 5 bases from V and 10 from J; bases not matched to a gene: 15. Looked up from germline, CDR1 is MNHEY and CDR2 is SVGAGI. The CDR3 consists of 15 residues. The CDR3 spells CASSPGTGQGKYYTF. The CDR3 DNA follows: TGTGCCAGCAGTCCCGGGACAGGCCAAGGAAAGTACTACACCTTC.

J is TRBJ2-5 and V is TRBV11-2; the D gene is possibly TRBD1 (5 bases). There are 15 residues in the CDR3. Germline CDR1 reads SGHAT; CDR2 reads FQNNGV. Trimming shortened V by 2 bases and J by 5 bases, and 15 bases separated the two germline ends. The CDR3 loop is CASSLLWGDRETQYF. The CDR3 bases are TGTGCCAGCAGCTTACTTTGGGGCGACCGGGAGACCCAGTACTTC.

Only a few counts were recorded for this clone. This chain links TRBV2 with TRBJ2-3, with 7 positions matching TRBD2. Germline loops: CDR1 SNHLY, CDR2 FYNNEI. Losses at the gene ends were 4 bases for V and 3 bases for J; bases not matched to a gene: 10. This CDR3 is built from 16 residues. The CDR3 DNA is TGTGCCAGCAGTGTTTCTTCGCTAGCGGAAACAGATACGCAGTATTTT. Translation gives CASSVSSLAETDTQYF.

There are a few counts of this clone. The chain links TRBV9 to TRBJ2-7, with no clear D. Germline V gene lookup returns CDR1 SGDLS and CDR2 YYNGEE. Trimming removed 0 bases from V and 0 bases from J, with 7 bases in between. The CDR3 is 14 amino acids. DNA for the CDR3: TGTGCCAGCAGCGTAGCTGACACCTCCTACGAGCAGTACTTC. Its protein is CASSVADTSYEQYF.

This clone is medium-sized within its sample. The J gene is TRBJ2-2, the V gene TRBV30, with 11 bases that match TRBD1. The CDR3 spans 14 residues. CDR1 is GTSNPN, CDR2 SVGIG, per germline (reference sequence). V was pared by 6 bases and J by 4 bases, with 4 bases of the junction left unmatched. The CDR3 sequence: CACWGTGGTGELFF. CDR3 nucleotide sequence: TGTGCCTGCTGGGGGACAGGGGGCACCGGGGAGCTGTTTTTT.

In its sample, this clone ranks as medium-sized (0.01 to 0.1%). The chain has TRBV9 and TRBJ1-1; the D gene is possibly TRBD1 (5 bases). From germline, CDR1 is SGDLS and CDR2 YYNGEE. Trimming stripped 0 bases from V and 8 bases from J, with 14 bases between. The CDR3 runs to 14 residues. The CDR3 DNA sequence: TGTGCCAGCAGCGTAGACGACAGCCAGGAGGAAGCTTTCTTT. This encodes CASSVDDSQEEAFF.

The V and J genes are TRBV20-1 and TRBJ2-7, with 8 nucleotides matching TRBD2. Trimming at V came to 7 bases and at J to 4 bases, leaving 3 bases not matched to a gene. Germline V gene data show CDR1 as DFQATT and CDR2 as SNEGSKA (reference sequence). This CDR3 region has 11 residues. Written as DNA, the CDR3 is TGCAGTGGGGCTAGCGGGTACGAGCAGTACTTC. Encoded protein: CSGASGYEQYF.

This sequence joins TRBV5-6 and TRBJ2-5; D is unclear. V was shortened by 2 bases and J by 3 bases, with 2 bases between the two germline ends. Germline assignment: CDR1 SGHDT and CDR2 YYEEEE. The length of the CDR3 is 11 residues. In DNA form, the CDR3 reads TGTGCCAGCAGCTTCGAAGAGACCCAGTACTTC. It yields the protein CASSFEETQYF.